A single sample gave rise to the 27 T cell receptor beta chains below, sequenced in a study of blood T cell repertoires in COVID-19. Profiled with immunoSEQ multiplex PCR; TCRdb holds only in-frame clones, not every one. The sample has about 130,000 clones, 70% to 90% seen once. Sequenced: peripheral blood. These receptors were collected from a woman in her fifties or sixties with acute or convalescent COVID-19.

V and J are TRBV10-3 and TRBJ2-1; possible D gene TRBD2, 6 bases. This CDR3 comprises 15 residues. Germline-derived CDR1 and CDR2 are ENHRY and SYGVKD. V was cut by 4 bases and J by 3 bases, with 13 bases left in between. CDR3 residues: CAISGSSVGYNEQFF. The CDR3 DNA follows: TGTGCCATCAGTGGCTCTAGCGTGGGCTACAATGAGCAGTTCTTC.

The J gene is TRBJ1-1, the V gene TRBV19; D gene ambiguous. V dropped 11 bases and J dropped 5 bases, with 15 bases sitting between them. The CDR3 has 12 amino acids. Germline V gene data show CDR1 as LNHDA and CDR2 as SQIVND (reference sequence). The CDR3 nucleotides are TGTGCCTCCGGGGAAAGGAGGACTGAAGCTTTCTTT. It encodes CASGERRTEAFF.

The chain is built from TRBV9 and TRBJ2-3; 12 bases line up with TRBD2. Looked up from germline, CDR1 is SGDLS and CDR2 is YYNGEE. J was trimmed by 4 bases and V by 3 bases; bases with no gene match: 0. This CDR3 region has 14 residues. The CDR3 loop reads CASSGLAGADTQYF. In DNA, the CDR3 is TGTGCCAGCAGCGGACTAGCGGGAGCAGATACGCAGTATTTT.

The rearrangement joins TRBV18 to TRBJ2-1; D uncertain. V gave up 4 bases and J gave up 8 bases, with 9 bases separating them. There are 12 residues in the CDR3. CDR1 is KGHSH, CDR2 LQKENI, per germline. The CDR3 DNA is TGTGCCAGCTCACTAACTGACTATGAGCAGTTCTTC. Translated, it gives CASSLTDYEQFF.

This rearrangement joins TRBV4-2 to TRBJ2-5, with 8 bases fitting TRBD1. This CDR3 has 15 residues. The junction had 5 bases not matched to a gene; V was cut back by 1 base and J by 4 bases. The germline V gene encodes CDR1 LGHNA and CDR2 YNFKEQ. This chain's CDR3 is CASSQGFTGGETQYF. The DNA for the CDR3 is TGTGCCAGCAGCCAAGGATTTACAGGGGGAGAGACCCAGTACTTC.

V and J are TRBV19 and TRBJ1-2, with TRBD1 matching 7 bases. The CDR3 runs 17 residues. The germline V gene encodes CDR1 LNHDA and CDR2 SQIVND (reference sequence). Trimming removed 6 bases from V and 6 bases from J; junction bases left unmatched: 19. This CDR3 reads CASSAYVPSKGADGYTF. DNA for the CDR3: TGTGCCAGTAGCGCCTACGTACCAAGTAAGGGGGCGGATGGCTACACCTTC.

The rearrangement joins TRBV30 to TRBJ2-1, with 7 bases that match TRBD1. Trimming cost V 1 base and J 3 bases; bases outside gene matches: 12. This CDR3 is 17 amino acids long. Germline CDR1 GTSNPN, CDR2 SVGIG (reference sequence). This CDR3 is CAWSAQKGQQNYNEQFF. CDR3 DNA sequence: TGTGCCTGGAGTGCACAGAAGGGACAGCAAAACTACAATGAGCAGTTCTTC.

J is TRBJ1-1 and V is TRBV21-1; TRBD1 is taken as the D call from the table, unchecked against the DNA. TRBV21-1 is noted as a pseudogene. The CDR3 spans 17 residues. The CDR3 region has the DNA TGTGCCAGCGGTTTAGGCAGGGGGGTGAGTTGGATCACTGAAGCTTTCTTT. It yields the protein CASGLGRGVSWITEAFF.

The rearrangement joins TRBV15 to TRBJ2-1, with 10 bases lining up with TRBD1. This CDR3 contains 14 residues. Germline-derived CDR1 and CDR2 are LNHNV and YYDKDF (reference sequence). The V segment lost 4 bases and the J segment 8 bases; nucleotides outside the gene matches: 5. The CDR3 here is CATSTRDRGDEQFF. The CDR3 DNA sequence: TGTGCCACCAGCACCCGGGACAGGGGTGATGAGCAGTTCTTC.

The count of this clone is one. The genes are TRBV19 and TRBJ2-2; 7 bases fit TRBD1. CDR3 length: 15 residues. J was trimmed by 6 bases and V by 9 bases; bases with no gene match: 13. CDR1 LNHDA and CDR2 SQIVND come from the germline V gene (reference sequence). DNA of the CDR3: TGTGCCAGCCAAGCTACAGGGGCAGTGGCCGGGGAGCTGTTTTTT. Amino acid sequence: CASQATGAVAGELFF.

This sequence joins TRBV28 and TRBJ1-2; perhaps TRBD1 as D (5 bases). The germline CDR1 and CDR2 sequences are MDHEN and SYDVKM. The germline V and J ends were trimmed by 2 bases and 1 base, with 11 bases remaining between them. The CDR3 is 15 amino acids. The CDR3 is CASSLRKGLNYGYTF. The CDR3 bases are TGTGCCAGCAGTTTACGAAAGGGGCTTAACTATGGCTACACCTTC.

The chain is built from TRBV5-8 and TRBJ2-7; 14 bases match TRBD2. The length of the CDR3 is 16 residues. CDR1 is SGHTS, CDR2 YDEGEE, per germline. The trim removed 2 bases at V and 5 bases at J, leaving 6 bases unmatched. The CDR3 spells CASSFGPGLAGDEQYF. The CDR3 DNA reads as TGTGCCAGCAGCTTCGGACCGGGACTAGCGGGAGACGAGCAGTACTTC.

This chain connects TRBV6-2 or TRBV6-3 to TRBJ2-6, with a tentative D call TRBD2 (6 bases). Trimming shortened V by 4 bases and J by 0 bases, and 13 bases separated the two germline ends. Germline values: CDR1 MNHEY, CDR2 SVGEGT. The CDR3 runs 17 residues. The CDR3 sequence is CASSWDGSGSGANVLTF. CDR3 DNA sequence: TGTGCCAGCAGTTGGGACGGGAGTGGCTCTGGGGCCAACGTCCTGACTTTC.

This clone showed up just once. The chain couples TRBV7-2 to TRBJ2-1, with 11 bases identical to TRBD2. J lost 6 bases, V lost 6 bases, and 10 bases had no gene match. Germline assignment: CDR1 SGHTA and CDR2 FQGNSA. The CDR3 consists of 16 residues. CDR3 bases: TGTGCCAGCAGTCGCCCGGGACTAGCGGCTCTCAATGAGCAGTTCTTC. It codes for CASSRPGLAALNEQFF.

The CDR3 nucleotides read TGTGCCAGCTCACCGACAGCTCCACGGATTTCACCCCTCCACTTT. It encodes CASSPTAPRISPLHF. The chain is built from TRBV18 and TRBJ1-6; tentatively, D is TRBD1 (5 bases). V was shortened by 3 bases and J by 9 bases, with 15 bases between the two germline ends. The CDR3 contains 15 residues. The V gene's germline CDR1 is KGHSH and CDR2 LQKENI.

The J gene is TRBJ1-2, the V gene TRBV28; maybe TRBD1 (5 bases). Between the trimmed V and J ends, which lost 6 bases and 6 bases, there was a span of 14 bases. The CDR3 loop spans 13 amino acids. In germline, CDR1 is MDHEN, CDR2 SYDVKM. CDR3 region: CASRATGQDGYTF. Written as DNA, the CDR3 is TGTGCCAGCAGGGCTACAGGTCAGGATGGCTACACCTTC.

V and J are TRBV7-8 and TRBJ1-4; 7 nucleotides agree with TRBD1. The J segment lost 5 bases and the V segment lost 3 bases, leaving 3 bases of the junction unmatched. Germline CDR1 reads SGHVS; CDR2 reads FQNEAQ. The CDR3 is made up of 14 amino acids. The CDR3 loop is CASSFGRGNEKLFF. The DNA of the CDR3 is TGTGCCAGCAGCTTCGGCAGGGGGAATGAAAAACTGTTTTTT.

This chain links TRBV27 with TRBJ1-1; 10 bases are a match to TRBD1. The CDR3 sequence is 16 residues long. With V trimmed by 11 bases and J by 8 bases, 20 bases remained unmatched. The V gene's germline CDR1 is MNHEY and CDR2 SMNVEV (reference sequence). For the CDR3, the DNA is TGTGCCCACCTACGGGACAGGGGCCGATCTCCCCTGGAAGCTTTCTTT. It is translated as CAHLRDRGRSPLEAFF.

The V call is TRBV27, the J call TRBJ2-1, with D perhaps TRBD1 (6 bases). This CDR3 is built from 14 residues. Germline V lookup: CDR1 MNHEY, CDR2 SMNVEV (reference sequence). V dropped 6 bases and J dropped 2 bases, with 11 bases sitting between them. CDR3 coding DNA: TGTGCCAGCAGGGGGGCACAGCCCTACAATGAGCAGTTCTTC. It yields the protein CASRGAQPYNEQFF.

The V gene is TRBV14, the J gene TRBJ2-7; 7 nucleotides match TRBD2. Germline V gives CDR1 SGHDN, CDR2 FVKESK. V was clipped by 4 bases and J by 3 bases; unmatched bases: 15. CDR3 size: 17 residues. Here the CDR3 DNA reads TGTGCCAGCAGCCTGACGGGCGGTGGCGGGAGCCTCTACGAGCAGTACTTC. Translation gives CASSLTGGGGSLYEQYF. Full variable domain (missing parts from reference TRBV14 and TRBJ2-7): EAGVTQFPSHSVIEKGQTVTLRCDPISGHDNLYWYRRVMGKEIKFLLHFVKESKQDESGMPNNRFLAERTGGTYSTLKVQPAELEDSGVYFCASSLTGGGGSLYEQYFGPGTRLTVT.

The CDR3 sequence: CASSPGGGVEKLFF. CDR3 coding DNA: TGTGCCAGCAGCCCGGGGGGGGGCGTTGAAAAACTGTTTTTT. The chain carries TRBV28 and TRBJ1-4, with TRBD1 as a possible D gene (6 bases). V was shortened by 6 bases and J by 7 bases, with 15 bases between the two germline ends. The CDR3 covers 14 residues. Looked up from germline, CDR1 is MDHEN and CDR2 is SYDVKM.

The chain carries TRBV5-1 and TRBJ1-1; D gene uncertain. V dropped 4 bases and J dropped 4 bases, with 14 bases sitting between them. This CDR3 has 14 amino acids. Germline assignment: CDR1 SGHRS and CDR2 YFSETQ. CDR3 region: CASSGETGITEAFF. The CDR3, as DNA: TGCGCCAGCAGCGGGGAGACCGGGATCACTGAAGCTTTCTTT.

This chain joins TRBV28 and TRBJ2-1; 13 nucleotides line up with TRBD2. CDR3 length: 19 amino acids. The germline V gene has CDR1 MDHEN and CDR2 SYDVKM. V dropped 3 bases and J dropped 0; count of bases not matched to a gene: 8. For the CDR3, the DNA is TGTGCCAGCAGTTTTGCGGGACTAGCGGGAAAAAGCTCCTACAATGAGCAGTTCTTC. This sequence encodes CASSFAGLAGKSSYNEQFF. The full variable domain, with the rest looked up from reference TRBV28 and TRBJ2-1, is DVKVTQSSRYLVKRTGEKVFLECVQDMDHENMFWYRQDPGLGLRLIYFSYDVKMKEKGDIPEGYSVSREKKERFSLILESASTNQTSMYLCASSFAGLAGKSSYNEQFFGPGTRLTVL.

The DNA of the CDR3 is TGCGCCAGCAGCACCGGGACTAGCGTCATCAATGAGCAGTTCTTC. This translates into CASSTGTSVINEQFF. The chain has TRBV5-1 and TRBJ2-1; 10 bases fit TRBD2. V trimming: 4 bases; J trimming: 6 bases; junction bases outside the gene matches: 7. Germline CDR1 SGHRS, CDR2 YFSETQ. This CDR3 is 15 amino acids long.

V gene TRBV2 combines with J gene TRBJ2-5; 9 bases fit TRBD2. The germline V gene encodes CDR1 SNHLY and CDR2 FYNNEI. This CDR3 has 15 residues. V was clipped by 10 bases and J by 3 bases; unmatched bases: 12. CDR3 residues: CATVSGKREEETQYF. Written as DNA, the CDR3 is TGTGCCACCGTAAGCGGGAAGCGGGAGGAAGAGACCCAGTACTTC.

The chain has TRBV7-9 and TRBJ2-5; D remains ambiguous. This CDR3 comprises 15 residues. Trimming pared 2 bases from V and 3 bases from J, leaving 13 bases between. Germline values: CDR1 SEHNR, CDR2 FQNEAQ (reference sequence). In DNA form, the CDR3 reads TGTGCCAGCAGCTTAAACCCCCCGAGCGAAGAGACCCAGTACTTC. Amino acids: CASSLNPPSEETQYF.

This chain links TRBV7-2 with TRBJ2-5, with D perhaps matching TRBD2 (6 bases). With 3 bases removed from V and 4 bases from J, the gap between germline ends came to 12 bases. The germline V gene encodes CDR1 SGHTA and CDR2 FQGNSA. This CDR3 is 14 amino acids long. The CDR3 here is CASSFQGGGETQYF. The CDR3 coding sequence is TGTGCCAGCAGCTTCCAGGGAGGAGGAGAGACCCAGTACTTC.